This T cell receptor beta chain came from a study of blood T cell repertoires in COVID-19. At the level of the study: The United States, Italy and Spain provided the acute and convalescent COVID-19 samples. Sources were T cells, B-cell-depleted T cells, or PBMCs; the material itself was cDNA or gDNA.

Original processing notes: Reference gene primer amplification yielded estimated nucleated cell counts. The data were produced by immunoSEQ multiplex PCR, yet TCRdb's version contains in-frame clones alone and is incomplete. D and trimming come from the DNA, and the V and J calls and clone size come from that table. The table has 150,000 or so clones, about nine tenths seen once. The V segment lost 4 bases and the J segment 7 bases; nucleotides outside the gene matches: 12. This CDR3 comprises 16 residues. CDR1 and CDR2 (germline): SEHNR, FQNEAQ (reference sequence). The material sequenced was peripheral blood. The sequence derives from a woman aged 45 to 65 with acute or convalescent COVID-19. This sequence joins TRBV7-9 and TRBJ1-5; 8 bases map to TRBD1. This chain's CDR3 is CASSSGTGVSGQPQHF. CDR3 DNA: TGTGCCAGCAGCTCTGGGACAGGTGTATCGGGACAGCCCCAGCATTTT.